The clone carrying this T cell receptor beta chain was observed a handful of times. Its antigen is unidentified. One entry per CDR3 protein, called by TCRdb with MiXCR from the 5' RACE reads. The data contain approximately 580,000 distinct CDR3 sequences, around 17% of them singletons. These data belong to a study of T cells after yellow fever vaccination. Background on the study: Preparation of the low-cell-number fractions used SMART-Seq v4 Ultra Low Input.

Study outcomes and limitations: Most primary-vaccination clones reappeared after the booster (just under 98% CD4, 75% to 90% CD8). Abundant clonotypes from the bulk population could have been carried over as contaminants into FACS-sorted repertoires.

This clonotype originated in a man aged 18 to 29 who received the YFV17D yellow fever vaccine. The sample consisted of PBMCs, taken 4 to 6 days after the first yellow fever vaccination.

The CDR3: CASSWGQGGETQYF. In DNA, the CDR3 is TGCGCCAGCAGCTGGGGACAGGGAGGAGAGACCCAGTACTTC. V gene TRBV5-1 combines with J gene TRBJ2-5, with 9 bases that match TRBD1. CDR1 and CDR2 from the germline V gene are SGHRS and YFSETQ. CDR3 length: 14 amino acids. The V segment lost 3 bases and the J segment 4 bases; nucleotides outside the gene matches: 4.